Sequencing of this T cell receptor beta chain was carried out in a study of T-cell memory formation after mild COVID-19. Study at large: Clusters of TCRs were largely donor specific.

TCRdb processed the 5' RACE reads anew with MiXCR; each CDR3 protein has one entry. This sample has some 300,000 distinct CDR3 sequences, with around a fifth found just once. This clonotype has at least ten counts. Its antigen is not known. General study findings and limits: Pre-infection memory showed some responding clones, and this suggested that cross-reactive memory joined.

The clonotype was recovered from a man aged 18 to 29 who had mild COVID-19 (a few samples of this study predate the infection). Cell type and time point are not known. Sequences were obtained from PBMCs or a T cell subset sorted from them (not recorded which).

This chain's CDR3 is CASSSQGLDGNTIYF. The CDR3 nucleotides read TGTGCCAGCAGTTCCCAGGGCTTGGATGGAAACACCATATATTTT. The chain recombines TRBV12-3 or TRBV12-4 with TRBJ1-3; D is perhaps TRBD1 (5 bases). V gave up 4 bases and J gave up 3 bases, with 13 bases separating them. This CDR3 region has 15 residues.